The table lists the clone carrying this T cell receptor beta chain with a count of one. Its target is unknown. The sample belongs to a study of shared clonotypes between healthy human individuals. Study conclusions and caveats: On the whole, naive subsets had larger estimated richness than memory subsets had.

CDR1 is LGHNA and CDR2 is YSLEER in the germline V gene. Between the trimmed V and J ends, which lost 1 base and 4 bases, there was a span of 10 bases. The CDR3 covers 15 residues. Cells designated naive CD8 were CD45RO-negative and were positively selected for CCR7, with terminally differentiated effector memory CD45RA+ cells excluded. Nashville, Tennessee was home to all donors, who were Caucasian adults. Repertoires were generated with immunoSEQ multiplex PCR, while TCRdb's copy carries only in-frame clones and drops some. This table has about 750,000 clones, almost 95% appearing once. The chain links TRBV4-3 to TRBJ2-2, with a possible D match to TRBD2 (6 bases). The sequenced sample consisted of naive CD8+ T cells sorted from blood. The TCR was taken from a man under 40 in good health. The CDR3 bases are TGCGCCAGCAGCCAAGTTCTAGCGCTCACCGGGGAGCTGTTTTTT. The encoded protein is CASSQVLALTGELFF.